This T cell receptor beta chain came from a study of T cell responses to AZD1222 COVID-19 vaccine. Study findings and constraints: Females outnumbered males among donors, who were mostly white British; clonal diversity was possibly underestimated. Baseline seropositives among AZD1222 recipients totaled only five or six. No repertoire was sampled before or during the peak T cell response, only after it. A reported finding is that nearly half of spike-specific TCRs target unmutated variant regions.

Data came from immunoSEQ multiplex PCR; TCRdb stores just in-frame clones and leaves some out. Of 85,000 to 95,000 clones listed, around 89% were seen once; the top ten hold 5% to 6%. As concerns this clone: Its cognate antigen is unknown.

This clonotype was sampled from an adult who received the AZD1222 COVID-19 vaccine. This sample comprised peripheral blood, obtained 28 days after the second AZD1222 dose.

DNA of the CDR3: TGTGCCAGCAGCTTACAGTCAGGGAACACTGAAGCTTTCTTT. It is translated as CASSLQSGNTEAFF. The rearrangement joins TRBV11-2 to TRBJ1-1, with D unclear. The CDR3 length is 14 residues. CDR1 is SGHAT, CDR2 FQNNGV, per germline. Trimming removed 2 bases from V and 1 base from J, with 8 bases in between.